The 8 T cell receptor beta chains below come from one sample, sequenced in a study of T cell repertoires in cytomegalovirus infection. Their antigen targets remain unknown. TCRdb passed the reads through MiXCR, listing each CDR3 protein once. The sample holds approximately 990,000 distinct CDR3 sequences, around 31% seen once. The sample was cultured CD8+ T cells from PBMCs, taken from culture after CMV antigen stimulation. The receptors shown here come from a human donor in good health (CMV status not recorded). Some clones in this sample may be carry-over from other donors' samples.

This clonotype was counted only a few times. This chain connects TRBV6-5 to TRBJ2-2, with 7 nucleotides matching TRBD1. Germline CDR1 is MNHEY and CDR2 is SVGAGI. The CDR3 length is 16 residues. Trimming cost V 2 bases and J 5 bases; bases outside gene matches: 8. DNA of the CDR3: TGTGCCAGCAGTTACGGCTGGACAGGCAATACCGGGGAGCTGTTTTTT. This encodes CASSYGWTGNTGELFF.

Many counts were recorded for this clonotype. This chain uses TRBV19 with TRBJ1-5; TRBD1 is a possible D gene (5 bases). Trimming stripped 3 bases from V and 1 base from J, with 7 bases between. This CDR3 has 14 residues. Germline CDR1 LNHDA, CDR2 SQIVND (reference sequence). The CDR3 here is CASSIGGSNQPQHF. CDR3 DNA sequence: TGTGCCAGTAGTATTGGGGGAAGCAATCAGCCCCAGCATTTT. The variable domain in full, with the rest retrieved from reference TRBV19 and TRBJ1-5, is DGGITQSPKYLFRKEGQNVTLSCEQNLNHDAMYWYRQDPGQGLRLIYYSQIVNDFQKGDIAEGYSVSREKKESFPLTVTSAQKNPTAFYLCASSIGGSNQPQHFGDGTRLSIL.

Points on this clonotype: One end of the junction varies from germline; a read error may be responsible. J is TRBJ1-2 and V is TRBV7-4; D possibly corresponds to TRBD1 (6 bases). The CDR3 totals 15 residues. Germline CDR1 reads SGHVT; CDR2 reads SQSDAQ. CDR3 sequence reads: CASSFGTSLRYDYTF. CDR3 DNA sequence: TGTGCCAGCAGCTTTGGGACATCACTCCGGTATGACTACACCTTC.

This chain joins TRBV6-1 and TRBJ2-1; no clear D gene. V lost 7 bases and J 8 bases, leaving 21 bases between the germline ends. There are 15 residues in the CDR3. CDR1 MNHNS and CDR2 SASEGT come from the germline V gene. The CDR3 DNA is TGTGCCAGCACTATTTTTGGAGAGGTTAGGGATGAGCAGTTCTTC. It yields the protein CASTIFGEVRDEQFF.

This clonotype was seen at least ten times. This chain joins TRBV7-2 and TRBJ2-1, with D tentatively TRBD2 (6 bases). Between the trimmed V and J ends, which lost 5 bases and 3 bases, there was a span of 23 bases. The CDR3 runs to 18 residues. CDR1 and CDR2 from the germline V gene are SGHTA and FQGNSA. The CDR3 DNA reads TGTGCCAGCAGCCTAAGAGACGGGGGTATAGTTGACTACAATGAGCAGTTCTTC. This translates into CASSLRDGGIVDYNEQFF.

The chain recombines TRBV15 with TRBJ2-7; 10 nucleotides line up with TRBD1. This CDR3 region has 16 residues. Trimming took 3 bases from V and 5 from J; bases not matched to a gene: 10. Germline V gives CDR1 LNHNV, CDR2 YYDKDF (reference sequence). The CDR3 DNA is TGTGCCACCAGCAGCGCAGGACAGGGGGTTTTTAACGAGCAGTACGTC. As protein: CATSSAGQGVFNEQYV.

Many counts were recorded for this clonotype. The junction does not match germline at one end; this may be a read error. This chain joins TRBV4-1 and TRBJ1-5; D unclear. The CDR3 spans 15 residues. The germline gives CDR1 MGHRA, CDR2 YSYEKL. The CDR3 is CASSPWTDSNQPQHF. The DNA of the CDR3 is TGTGCCAGCAGCCCTTGGACGGATAGCAATCAGCCCCAGCATTTT.

The table lists this clonotype with many counts. The chain combines TRBV7-9 with TRBJ2-1; possible D gene TRBD1, 5 bases. The germline CDR1 and CDR2 sequences are SEHNR and FQNEAQ (reference sequence). This CDR3 has 13 residues. Deletions cut 6 bases from V and 8 bases from J, with 14 bases between. CDR3 in DNA: TGTGCCAGCAGGGCGGCAGGGTTTGATGAGCAGTTCTTC. Protein: CASRAAGFDEQFF.